The 29 T cell receptor beta chains given below trace back to one sample, sequenced in a study of T cells in localized non-small cell lung cancer. Sequenced by immunoSEQ multiplex PCR; TCRdb stores in-frame clones only, minus some. This table holds roughly 3,400 clones, roughly a fifth found once. The starting material was lung tumor tissue, obtained before any cancer treatment. The receptor source for this set is a woman aged 35 to 69 with stage III squamous cell lung carcinoma.

This clone is labeled as medium-sized (0.01 to 0.1%). The chain is built from TRBV4-1 and TRBJ2-2; D remains ambiguous. Germline CDR1 is MGHRA and CDR2 is YSYEKL. Between the trimmed V and J ends, which lost 1 base and 6 bases, there was a span of 6 bases. CDR3 length equals 13 residues. The CDR3 sequence: CASSQGISGELFF. For the CDR3, the DNA is TGCGCCAGCAGCCAAGGGATCTCCGGGGAGCTGTTTTTT.

The chain has TRBV5-1 and TRBJ1-2; 8 bases align to TRBD1. Germline loops: CDR1 SGHRS, CDR2 YFSETQ. V lost 4 bases and J lost 8; bases outside the gene matches: 13. The length of the CDR3 is 15 residues. The CDR3 protein is CASSRISGGSKGYTF. CDR3 DNA sequence: TGCGCCAGCAGCCGGATTTCAGGGGGCTCAAAAGGCTACACCTTC.

This clone was counted a few times. The CDR3 nucleotides read TGCAGCGTGAAACAGGGCCTGAACACTGAAGCTTTCTTT. It yields the protein CSVKQGLNTEAFF. The chain is built from TRBV29-1 and TRBJ1-1; weak D call: TRBD1 (6 bases). Germline values: CDR1 SQVTM, CDR2 ANQGSEA. The V end was cut by 6 bases, the J end by 0 bases, with 11 bases between. The CDR3 contains 13 residues.

V and J are TRBV6-8 and TRBJ1-5; 10 bases are a match to TRBD1. V lost 5 bases, J lost 7 bases, and 8 bases stayed unmatched. Germline values: CDR1 MNHGY, CDR2 SAAAGT. The CDR3 sequence is 15 residues long. In DNA form, the CDR3 reads TGTGCCAGCAGTGGAGAGACAGGGGGCGGACAGCCCCAGCATTTT. Protein sequence: CASSGETGGGQPQHF.

Only a few counts were recorded for this clone. V gene TRBV18 combines with J gene TRBJ2-7, with TRBD1 identical over 10 bases. Germline CDR1 KGHSH, CDR2 LQKENI. This CDR3 is 15 amino acids long. With 3 bases clipped from V and 7 bases from J, the junction kept 9 bases outside the gene matches. DNA for the CDR3: TGTGCCAGCTCACCGCCGGGACAGGGGATGGGGGAGCAGTACTTC. Its translation: CASSPPGQGMGEQYF.

The chain links TRBV18 to TRBJ1-2, with TRBD1 identical over 8 bases. The trim removed 7 bases at V and 3 bases at J, leaving 7 bases unmatched. The V gene's germline CDR1 is KGHSH and CDR2 LQKENI. The CDR3 loop spans 14 amino acids. Written as DNA, the CDR3 is TGTGCCAGCTTACCCGGACAGGGCGACTATGGCTACACCTTC. It codes for CASLPGQGDYGYTF.

The J gene is TRBJ2-1, the V gene TRBV18; D gene ambiguous. Germline V gene sequence: CDR1 KGHSH, CDR2 LQKENI. CDR3 length: 16 amino acids. The V end was cut by 3 bases, the J end by 0 bases, with 12 bases between. The CDR3 loop is CASSPIGSGSYNEQFF. CDR3 bases: TGTGCCAGCTCACCTATCGGGTCAGGCTCCTACAATGAGCAGTTCTTC.

The chain combines TRBV30 with TRBJ1-1, with D possibly matching TRBD1 (5 bases). The V end lost 3 bases, the J end lost 1 base, and 15 bases lay between the germline ends. The CDR3 covers 15 residues. Germline CDR1 GTSNPN, CDR2 SVGIG (reference sequence). The CDR3, as DNA: TGTGCCTGGAGAGGTTTGGGGCTATGGAACACTGAAGCTTTCTTT. It translates to CAWRGLGLWNTEAFF.

The CDR3 DNA follows: TGTGCCAGTAGTATTTCCTGGACTCGTCCCAATTTCTATGGCTACACCTTC. The encoded protein is CASSISWTRPNFYGYTF. The V call is TRBV19, the J call TRBJ1-2; no reliable D call. The CDR3 is 17 amino acids. Germline V gene data show CDR1 as LNHDA and CDR2 as SQIVND (reference sequence). V dropped 3 bases and J dropped 4 bases, with 21 bases sitting between them.

By its share, this clone is medium-sized. The V gene is TRBV6-8, the J gene TRBJ1-5, with D possibly being TRBD1 (6 bases). The CDR3 covers 16 residues. Germline loops: CDR1 MNHGY, CDR2 SAAAGT. Trimming pared 7 bases from V and 7 bases from J, leaving 23 bases between. As DNA, the CDR3 is TGTGCCAGCACCTACGTAAAGGGCGGGGGCGACCAGCCCCAGCATTTT. It is translated as CASTYVKGGGDQPQHF.

The rearrangement joins TRBV18 to TRBJ2-7; 7 bases align to TRBD2. Per germline, CDR1 KGHSH and CDR2 LQKENI. The CDR3 is made up of 14 amino acids. V lost 3 bases and J lost 3; bases outside the gene matches: 5. CDR3 nucleotide sequence: TGTGCCAGCTCACCTCTGGGGAGGGACTACGAGCAGTACTTC. As protein: CASSPLGRDYEQYF.

J is TRBJ2-3 and V is TRBV5-1; D unclear. Germline V gene lookup returns CDR1 SGHRS and CDR2 YFSETQ. This CDR3 has 14 residues. V lost 3 bases and J 2 bases, leaving 10 bases between the germline ends. DNA for the CDR3: TGCGCCAGCAGCTGGCAGGATTTCACAGATACGCAGTATTTT. It translates to CASSWQDFTDTQYF.

This sequence joins TRBV6-8 and TRBJ2-7; 14 bases agree with TRBD2. The CDR3 is 17 amino acids. Losses at the gene ends were 6 bases for V and 0 bases for J; bases not matched to a gene: 7. Germline V lookup: CDR1 MNHGY, CDR2 SAAAGT. CDR3 region: CASRPPGTSGSSYEQYF. CDR3 coding DNA: TGTGCCAGCAGACCCCCCGGGACTAGCGGGAGCTCCTACGAGCAGTACTTC.

In this sample, this clone turned up many times. The J gene is TRBJ2-2, the V gene TRBV5-3; 8 positions agree with TRBD2. Being an ORF, TRBV5-3 has a function that is uncertain. This CDR3 region has 19 residues. The V gene end was trimmed by 1 base and the J gene end by 0 bases; junction bases not matched to a gene: 11. The CDR3 is CARSLYFQAGVTNTGELFF. CDR3 DNA sequence: TGTGCCAGAAGCTTGTATTTTCAAGCGGGAGTAACGAACACCGGGGAGCTGTTTTTT.

This clone was recorded once. The gene calls are TRBV25-1 and TRBJ2-2; D is undetermined. CDR3 length: 12 amino acids. Trimming removed 5 bases from V and 7 bases from J, with 8 bases in between. CDR1 and CDR2 from the germline V gene are MGHDK and SYGVNS. The CDR3 DNA reads as TGTGCCAGCAGTTGGCCGATCGGGGAGCTGTTTTTT. It yields the protein CASSWPIGELFF.

This clone has more than one count but fewer than ten. This rearrangement joins TRBV9 to TRBJ2-5; 8 bases fit TRBD2. The CDR3 spans 17 residues. The germline V gene encodes CDR1 SGDLS and CDR2 YYNGEE. V lost 4 bases to trimming and J lost 5 bases; unmatched junction nucleotides: 16. CDR3: CASSLDREAGEGETQYF. The CDR3 DNA sequence: TGTGCCAGCAGCCTCGATAGGGAAGCGGGAGAAGGGGAGACCCAGTACTTC.

This clone was observed at least ten times. V and J are TRBV11-3 and TRBJ2-2; 7 nucleotides agree with TRBD2. Germline V lookup: CDR1 SGHNT, CDR2 YENEEA. The CDR3 is 15 amino acids. Losses at the gene ends were 5 bases for V and 4 bases for J; bases not matched to a gene: 7. In DNA, the CDR3 is TGTGCCAGCAGCCCTCTAGCGGTAGGCACCGGGGAGCTGTTTTTT. Its protein product is CASSPLAVGTGELFF.

This chain connects TRBV18 to TRBJ2-7; no firm D call. The length of the CDR3 is 13 residues. V shed 3 bases and J shed 0 bases, with 6 bases lying between them. Germline V CDR1 and CDR2: KGHSH, LQKENI. CDR3 DNA sequence: TGTGCCAGCTCACCGGAGAACTCCTACGAGCAGTACTTC. This translates into CASSPENSYEQYF.

V and J are TRBV7-1 and TRBJ2-1; 9 bases agree with TRBD2. TRBV7-1 is designated an ORF whose function remains uncertain. The CDR3 contains 13 residues. Trimming took 4 bases from V and 9 from J; bases not matched to a gene: 4. CDR3 residues: CASSYGREGEQFF. The CDR3, as DNA: TGTGCCAGCAGCTACGGGCGGGAGGGTGAGCAGTTCTTC.

The sample holds a few counts of this clone. The chain links TRBV28 to TRBJ2-7; unclear D gene. Germline-derived CDR1 and CDR2 are MDHEN and SYDVKM. Trimming left V 2 bases short and J 5 bases short, with 7 bases between. CDR3 length: 12 residues. This CDR3 is CASSLLKDEQYF. The DNA for the CDR3 is TGTGCCAGCAGTTTACTCAAGGACGAGCAGTACTTC.

This chain links TRBV29-1 with TRBJ2-5, with 7 positions matching TRBD1. After removal of 6 bases from V and 2 bases from J, the junction contained 9 bases not matched to a gene. This CDR3 comprises 14 residues. Germline CDR1 is SQVTM and CDR2 is ANQGSEA. CDR3 in amino acids: CSVSLGQKQETQYF. The CDR3 nucleotides are TGCAGCGTGTCTTTGGGACAGAAACAAGAGACCCAGTACTTC.

The rearrangement uses TRBV28 and TRBJ1-1; D call uncertain. Trimming stripped 3 bases from V and 1 base from J, with 6 bases between. This CDR3 spans 13 amino acids. Looked up from germline, CDR1 is MDHEN and CDR2 is SYDVKM. In nucleotides, the CDR3 is TGTGCCAGCAGTTTGAAGGGGAACACTGAAGCTTTCTTT. Residues: CASSLKGNTEAFF.

The V gene is TRBV11-3, the J gene TRBJ1-2; TRBD1 matches 7 bases. Germline assignment: CDR1 SGHNT and CDR2 YENEEA. Trimming took 4 bases from V and 8 from J; bases not matched to a gene: 13. The CDR3 loop spans 15 amino acids. CDR3 DNA sequence: TGTGCCAGCAGCTCACCGAGAGGGGGCTCAGGGGGCTACACCTTC. This gives the protein CASSSPRGGSGGYTF.

This clone was picked up a small number of times. The genes are TRBV11-3 and TRBJ2-3; D may be TRBD2 (5 bases). V was pared by 0 bases and J by 0 bases, with 7 bases between. This CDR3 region has 15 residues. The germline V gene encodes CDR1 SGHNT and CDR2 YENEEA. CDR3 sequence (DNA): TGTGCCAGCAGCTTAGAACGGACTAGCACAGATACGCAGTATTTT. Encoded protein: CASSLERTSTDTQYF.

The V call is TRBV19, the J call TRBJ2-1; TRBD2 is a possible D gene (5 bases). Germline CDR1 and CDR2: LNHDA and SQIVND (reference sequence). V was clipped by 6 bases and J by 0 bases, with 21 bases between them. The CDR3 spans 18 residues. The CDR3 sequence is CASSSGLGEMSSYNEQFF. CDR3 DNA sequence: TGTGCCAGTAGCTCTGGACTTGGGGAGATGAGCTCCTACAATGAGCAGTTCTTC.

This clone was seen a few times. The chain has TRBV11-3 and TRBJ2-2, with D perhaps TRBD1 (6 bases). V was cut by 7 bases and J by 2 bases, with 11 bases left in between. Germline V gene data show CDR1 as SGHNT and CDR2 as YENEEA. This CDR3 has 14 amino acids. CDR3 residues: CASNQGINTGELFF. The CDR3 DNA follows: TGTGCCAGCAACCAGGGGATCAACACCGGGGAGCTGTTTTTT.

This chain uses TRBV18 with TRBJ1-5; D call uncertain. Germline CDR1 KGHSH, CDR2 LQKENI. V was shortened by 0 bases and J by 1 base, with 1 base between the two germline ends. This CDR3 is built from 13 residues. CDR3: CASSPPSNQPQHF. In DNA, the CDR3 is TGTGCCAGCTCACCACCGAGCAATCAGCCCCAGCATTTT.

The V and J genes are TRBV14 and TRBJ2-7; 11 nucleotides match TRBD1. CDR3 length: 16 amino acids. Germline CDR1 reads SGHDN; CDR2 reads FVKESK. V lost 6 bases, J lost 6 bases, and 13 bases stayed unmatched. The CDR3 loop is CASSPSLGQGVFEQYF. The CDR3 DNA sequence: TGTGCCAGCAGTCCATCCCTGGGACAGGGGGTTTTCGAGCAGTACTTC.

The V gene is TRBV9, the J gene TRBJ2-1; no clear D gene. The germline V gene has CDR1 SGDLS and CDR2 YYNGEE. This CDR3 comprises 12 residues. Trimming shortened V by 5 bases and J by 6 bases, and 9 bases separated the two germline ends. CDR3 in amino acids: CASSEVGNEQFF. CDR3 in DNA: TGTGCCAGCAGTGAAGTAGGCAATGAGCAGTTCTTC. Using reference TRBV9 and TRBJ2-1 for the parts outside the CDR3, the full variable domain is DSGVTQTPKHLITATGQRVTLRCSPRSGDLSVYWYQQSLDQGLQFLIQYYNGEERAKGNILERFSAQQFPDLHSELNLSSLELGDSALYFCASSEVGNEQFFGPGTRLTVL.